The rows below give T cell receptor beta chains drawn from one sample of a study of CD8 T cells in ankylosing spondylitis. TCRdb independently ran MiXCR on the 5' RACE reads; one entry per CDR3 protein. The top ten hold 21% of the sample, which has 200,000 to 250,000 distinct CDR3 sequences, roughly a tenth seen once. Sample: blood, either unsorted or a sorted T cell fraction (not recorded which). The receptors shown here come from a male donor with ankylosing spondylitis or in good health (not recorded which). The CDR3 runs from the conserved cysteine through the conserved F or W. The D gene is left open where the match is weak. A row's size may be missing; if present it is once, few, many or a size class.

TRBJ1-2	TRBV30	NA	NA	CAWSTSQGGYTF	TGTGCCTGGAGTACGTCCCAAGGAGGCTACACCTTC
TRBJ1-5	TRBV5-1	many	NA	CATQGNSNQPQHF	TGCGCCACGCAGGGAAATAGCAATCAGCCCCAGCATTTT
TRBJ2-5	TRBV12-3/TRBV12-4	few	TRBD1	CASSGSGTGVQETQYF	TGTGCCAGCAGTGGGTCCGGGACAGGGGTCCAAGAGACCCAGTACTTC
TRBJ2-1	TRBV5-1	many	NA	CASSLVEAEQFF	TGCGCCAGCAGCTTGGTGGAGGCGGAGCAGTTCTTC
TRBJ2-1	TRBV20-1	NA	TRBD2	CSAGTSGGNNEQFF	TGCAGTGCGGGAACTAGCGGGGGGAACAATGAGCAGTTCTTC
TRBJ2-2	TRBV5-1	many	NA	CASSSDNQVVTGELFF	TGCGCCAGCAGCTCCGATAACCAGGTGGTCACCGGGGAGCTGTTTTTT
TRBJ2-2	TRBV24-1	many	NA	CATSNGTTNTGELFF	TGTGCCACCAGTAACGGGACAACTAACACCGGGGAGCTGTTTTTT
TRBJ1-2	TRBV9	many	TRBD1	CASSVEGTGIGYGYTF	TGTGCCAGCAGCGTAGAAGGGACAGGGATCGGCTATGGCTACACCTTC
TRBJ2-3	TRBV3-1	few	NA	CASSQEGRAYTDTQYF	TGTGCCAGCAGCCAAGAAGGCAGGGCTTACACAGATACGCAGTATTTT
TRBJ2-6	TRBV5-1	many	NA	CASGTGVTGANVLTF	TGCGCCAGCGGTACGGGGGTAACTGGGGCCAACGTCCTGACTTTC
TRBJ1-1	TRBV7-2	NA	NA	CASSRGGARNTEAFF	TGTGCCAGCAGCCGAGGGGGGGCAAGGAACACTGAAGCTTTCTTT
TRBJ1-2	TRBV6-1	many	NA	CASSKNRDISQGYTF	TGTGCCAGCAGTAAAAACCGGGACATATCACAGGGCTACACCTTC
TRBJ1-5	TRBV24-1	few	NA	CATRQSLNQPQHF	TGTGCCACCAGGCAGAGCTTAAATCAGCCCCAGCATTTT
TRBJ2-5	TRBV9	many	NA	CASGKSTGTETQYF	TGTGCCAGCGGCAAAAGTACAGGGACGGAGACCCAGTACTTC
TRBJ1-5	TRBV7-2	few	NA	CASSLQEYSNQPQHF	TGTGCCAGCAGCCTACAGGAATATAGCAATCAGCCCCAGCATTTT
TRBJ2-1	TRBV3-1	many	TRBD2	CASSQAGGRNEQFF	TGTGCCAGCAGCCAAGCGGGGGGGCGTAATGAGCAGTTCTTC
TRBJ2-1	TRBV5-1	few	TRBD2	CASSSPSGGNNEQFF	TGCGCCAGCAGCTCTCCTAGCGGGGGGAACAATGAGCAGTTCTTC
TRBJ2-1	TRBV7-6	many	TRBD2	CASSNLAGQYNEQFF	TGTGCCAGCAGCAACCTAGCGGGGCAATACAATGAGCAGTTCTTC
TRBJ1-2	TRBV11-2	many	NA	CASSLARASYGYTF	TGTGCCAGCAGCTTAGCCAGGGCTAGCTATGGCTACACCTTC
TRBJ2-5	TRBV9	many	NA	CASSRGVTQETQYF	TGTGCCAGCAGCCGAGGGGTGACACAAGAGACCCAGTACTTC
TRBJ2-2	TRBV7-2	few	NA	CASRADRTTGELFF	TGTGCCAGCAGGGCCGACAGGACCACCGGGGAGCTGTTTTTT
TRBJ2-1	TRBV5-1	many	NA	CASSLLGNHNEQFF	TGCGCCAGCAGCTTGTTAGGGAACCACAATGAGCAGTTCTTC
TRBJ2-4	TRBV20-1	NA	NA	CSARDRKGRNIQYF	TGCAGTGCTAGAGATAGGAAAGGGAGGAACATTCAGTACTTC
TRBJ1-2	TRBV11-2	many	NA	CASSLGVEGNYGYTF	TGTGCCAGCAGTCTAGGGGTTGAGGGAAACTATGGCTACACCTTC
TRBJ2-7	TRBV12-3/TRBV12-4	few	NA	CASSLSGVPEQYF	TGTGCCAGCAGTTTATCGGGGGTACCCGAGCAGTACTTC
TRBJ2-3	TRBV7-6	few	TRBD1	CASSLNQGAADTQYF	TGTGCCAGCAGCTTAAATCAGGGGGCAGCAGATACGCAGTATTTT
TRBJ2-2	TRBV7-2	many	NA	CASSRNRAPGELFF	TGTGCCAGCAGCCGCAACAGGGCGCCCGGGGAGCTGTTTTTT
TRBJ2-1	TRBV30	NA	NA	CAWSVETIYNEQFF	TGTGCCTGGAGTGTTGAGACTATCTACAATGAGCAGTTCTTC
TRBJ1-2	TRBV6-1	many	TRBD1	CASSRDGQGDLGYTF	TGTGCCAGCAGTCGTGATGGACAGGGGGATCTAGGCTACACCTTC
TRBJ1-5	TRBV12-3/TRBV12-4	few	TRBD1	CASSLATGGQPQHF	TGTGCCAGCAGTTTAGCTACAGGGGGCCAGCCCCAGCATTTT
TRBJ1-5	TRBV28	NA	TRBD1	CDSSSGDRGIHQPQHF	TGTGACAGCAGTTCCGGGGACAGGGGGATCCATCAGCCCCAGCATTTT
TRBJ2-1	TRBV7-9	many	NA	CASRMMGDNEQFF	TGTGCCAGCAGAATGATGGGGGACAATGAGCAGTTCTTC
TRBJ2-7	TRBV5-6	many	NA	CASSLWVTYEQYF	TGTGCCAGCAGCTTGTGGGTGACCTACGAGCAGTACTTC
TRBJ2-1	TRBV2	many	NA	CASSFGFEQFF	TGTGCCAGCAGTTTCGGGTTTGAGCAGTTCTTC
TRBJ1-1	TRBV27	many	NA	CASSPGWGRGTTEAFF	TGTGCCAGCAGCCCTGGTTGGGGGAGGGGGACCACTGAAGCTTTCTTT
TRBJ1-5	TRBV5-1	many	NA	CASSPTGGSNQPQHF	TGCGCCAGCAGCCCAACAGGTGGAAGCAATCAGCCCCAGCATTTT
TRBJ2-7	TRBV12-3/TRBV12-4	few	TRBD1	CASTTLGQPYEQYF	TGTGCCAGCACGACCCTGGGACAGCCCTACGAGCAGTACTTC
TRBJ2-1	TRBV7-2	NA	NA	CASSLWGEQFF	TGTGCCAGCAGCTTATGGGGGGAGCAGTTCTTC
TRBJ2-2	TRBV10-3	many	NA	CAISESSGNTGELFF	TGTGCCATCAGTGAGAGTTCAGGGAACACCGGGGAGCTGTTTTTT
TRBJ1-2	TRBV29-1	NA	TRBD1	CSVPRQGAGGDTF	TGCAGCGTTCCGAGACAGGGGGCAGGCGGGGACACCTTC
TRBJ2-5	TRBV5-1	many	NA	CASSLSQETQYF	TGCGCCAGCAGCTTGTCCCAAGAGACCCAGTACTTC
TRBJ1-4	TRBV7-2	NA	NA	CASSLDGLGEEKLFF	TGTGCCAGCAGCTTAGACGGTTTAGGAGAGGAAAAACTGTTTTTT
TRBJ1-6	TRBV20-1	many	TRBD1	CSARDGTATDSPLHF	TGCAGTGCTAGAGATGGGACAGCGACTGATTCACCCCTCCACTTT
TRBJ2-2	TRBV25-1	few	TRBD1	CASRGAGQGRATGELFF	TGTGCCAGCAGGGGCGCTGGACAGGGGCGAGCCACCGGGGAGCTGTTTTTT